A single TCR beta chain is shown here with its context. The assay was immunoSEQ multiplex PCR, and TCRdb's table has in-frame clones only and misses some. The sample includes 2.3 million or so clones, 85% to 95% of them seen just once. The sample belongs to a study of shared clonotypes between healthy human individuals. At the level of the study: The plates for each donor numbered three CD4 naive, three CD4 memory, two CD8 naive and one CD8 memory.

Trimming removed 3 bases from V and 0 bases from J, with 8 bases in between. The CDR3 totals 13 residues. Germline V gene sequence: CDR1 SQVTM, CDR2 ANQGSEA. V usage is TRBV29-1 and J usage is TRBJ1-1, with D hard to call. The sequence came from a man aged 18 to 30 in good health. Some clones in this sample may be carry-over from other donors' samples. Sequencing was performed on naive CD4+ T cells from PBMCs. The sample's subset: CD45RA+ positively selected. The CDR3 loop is CSVEKQLNTEAFF. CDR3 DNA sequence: TGCAGCGTTGAGAAACAGCTGAACACTGAAGCTTTCTTT.